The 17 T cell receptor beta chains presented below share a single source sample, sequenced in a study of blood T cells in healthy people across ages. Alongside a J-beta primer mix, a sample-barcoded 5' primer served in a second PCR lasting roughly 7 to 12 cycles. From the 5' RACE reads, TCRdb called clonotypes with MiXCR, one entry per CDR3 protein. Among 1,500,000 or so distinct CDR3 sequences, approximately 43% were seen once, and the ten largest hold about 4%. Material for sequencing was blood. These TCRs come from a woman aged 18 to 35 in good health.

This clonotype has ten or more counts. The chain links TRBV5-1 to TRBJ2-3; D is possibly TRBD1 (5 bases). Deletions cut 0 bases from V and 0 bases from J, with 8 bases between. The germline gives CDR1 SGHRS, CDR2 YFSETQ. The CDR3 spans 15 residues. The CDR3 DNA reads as TGCGCCAGCAGCTTGGCAGGACAAAGCACAGATACGCAGTATTTT. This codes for CASSLAGQSTDTQYF. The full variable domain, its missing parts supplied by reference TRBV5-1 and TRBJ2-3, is KAGVTQTPRYLIKTRGQQVTLSCSPISGHRSVSWYQQTPGQGLQFLFEYFSETQRNKGNFPGRFSGRQFSNSRSEMNVSTLELGDSALYLCASSLAGQSTDTQYFGPGTRLTVL.

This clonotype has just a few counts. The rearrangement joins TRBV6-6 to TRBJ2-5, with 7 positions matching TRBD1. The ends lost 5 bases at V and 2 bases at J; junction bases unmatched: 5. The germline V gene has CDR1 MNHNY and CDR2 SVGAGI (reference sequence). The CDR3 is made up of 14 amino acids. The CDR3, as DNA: TGTGCCAGCAGTCTTCGGGGACAGCAAGAGACCCAGTACTTC. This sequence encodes CASSLRGQQETQYF.

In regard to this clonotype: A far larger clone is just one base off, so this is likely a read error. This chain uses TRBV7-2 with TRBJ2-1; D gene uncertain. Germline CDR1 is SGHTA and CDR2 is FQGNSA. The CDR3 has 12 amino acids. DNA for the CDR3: TGTGCCAGCAGCTTAGAGTACAGTGAGCAGTTCTTC. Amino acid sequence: CASSLEYSEQFF. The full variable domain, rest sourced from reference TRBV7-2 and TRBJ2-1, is GAGVSQSPSNKVTEKGKDVELRCDPISGHTALYWYRQSLGQGLEFLIYFQGNSAPDKSGLPSDRFSAERTGGSVSTLTIQRTQQEDSAVYLCASSLEYSEQFFGPGTRLTVL.

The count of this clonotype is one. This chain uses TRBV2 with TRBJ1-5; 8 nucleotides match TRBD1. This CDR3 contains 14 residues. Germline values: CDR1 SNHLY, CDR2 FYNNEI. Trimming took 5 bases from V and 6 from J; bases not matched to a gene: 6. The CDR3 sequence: CASSPRDRSQPQHF. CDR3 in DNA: TGTGCCAGCAGTCCCCGGGACAGGAGTCAGCCCCAGCATTTT.

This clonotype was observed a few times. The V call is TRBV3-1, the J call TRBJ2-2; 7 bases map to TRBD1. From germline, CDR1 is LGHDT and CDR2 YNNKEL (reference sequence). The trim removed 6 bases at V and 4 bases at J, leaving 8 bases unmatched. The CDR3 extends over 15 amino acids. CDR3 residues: CASRNRGDGTGELFF. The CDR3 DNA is TGTGCCAGCAGGAACAGGGGTGATGGCACCGGGGAGCTGTTTTTT.

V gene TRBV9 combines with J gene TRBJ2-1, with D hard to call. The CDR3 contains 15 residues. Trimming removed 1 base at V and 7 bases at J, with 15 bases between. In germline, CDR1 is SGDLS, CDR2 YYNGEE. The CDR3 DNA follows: TGTGCCAGCAGCGTATTCCCCGGCGTTGTGAATGAGCAGTTCTTC. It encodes CASSVFPGVVNEQFF.

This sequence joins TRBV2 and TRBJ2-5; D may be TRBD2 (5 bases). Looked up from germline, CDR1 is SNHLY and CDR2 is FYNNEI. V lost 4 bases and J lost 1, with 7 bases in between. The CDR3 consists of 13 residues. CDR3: CASSGEIQETQYF. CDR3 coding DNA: TGTGCCAGCAGTGGGGAGATCCAAGAGACCCAGTACTTC.

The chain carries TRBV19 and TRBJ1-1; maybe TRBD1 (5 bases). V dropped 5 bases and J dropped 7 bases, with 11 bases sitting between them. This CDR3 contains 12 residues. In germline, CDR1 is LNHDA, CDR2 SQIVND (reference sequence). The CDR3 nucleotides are TGTGCCAGTAGTGGCGGACACATTGAAGCTTTCTTT. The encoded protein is CASSGGHIEAFF.

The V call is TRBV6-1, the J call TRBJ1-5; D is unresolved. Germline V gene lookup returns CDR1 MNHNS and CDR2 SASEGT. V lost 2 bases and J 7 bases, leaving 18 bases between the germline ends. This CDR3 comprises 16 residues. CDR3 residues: CASSENEADAIQPQHF. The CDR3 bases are TGTGCCAGCAGTGAAAACGAGGCCGACGCGATCCAGCCCCAGCATTTT.

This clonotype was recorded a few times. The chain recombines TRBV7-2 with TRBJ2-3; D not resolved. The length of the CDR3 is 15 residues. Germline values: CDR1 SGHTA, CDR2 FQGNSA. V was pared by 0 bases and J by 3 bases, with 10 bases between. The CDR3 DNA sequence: TGTGCCAGCAGCTTAGCGAATGGCGGTACAGATACGCAGTATTTT. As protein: CASSLANGGTDTQYF. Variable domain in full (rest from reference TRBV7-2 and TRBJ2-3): GAGVSQSPSNKVTEKGKDVELRCDPISGHTALYWYRQSLGQGLEFLIYFQGNSAPDKSGLPSDRFSAERTGGSVSTLTIQRTQQEDSAVYLCASSLANGGTDTQYFGPGTRLTVL.

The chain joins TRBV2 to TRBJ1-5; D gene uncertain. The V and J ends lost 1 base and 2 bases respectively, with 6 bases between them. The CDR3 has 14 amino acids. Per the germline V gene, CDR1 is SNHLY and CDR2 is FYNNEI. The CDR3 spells CASSEESGNQPQHF. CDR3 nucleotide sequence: TGTGCCAGCAGTGAAGAGTCCGGCAATCAGCCCCAGCATTTT.

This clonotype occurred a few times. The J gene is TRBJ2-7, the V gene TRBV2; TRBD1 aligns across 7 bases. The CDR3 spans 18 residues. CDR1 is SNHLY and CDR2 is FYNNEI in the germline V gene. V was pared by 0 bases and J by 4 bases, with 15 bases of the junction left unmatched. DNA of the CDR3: TGTGCCAGCAGTGAAGCGCGTCCGACGAGGGGGCTGTGGTACGAGCAGTACTTC. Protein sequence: CASSEARPTRGLWYEQYF.

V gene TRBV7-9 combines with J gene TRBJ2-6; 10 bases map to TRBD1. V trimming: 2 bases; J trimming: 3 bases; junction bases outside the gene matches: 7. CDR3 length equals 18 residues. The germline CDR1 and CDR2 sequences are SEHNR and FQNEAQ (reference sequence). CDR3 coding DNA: TGTGCCAGCAGCTTATATGGACAGGGGGTTTTTGGGGCCAACGTCCTGACTTTC. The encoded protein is CASSLYGQGVFGANVLTF.

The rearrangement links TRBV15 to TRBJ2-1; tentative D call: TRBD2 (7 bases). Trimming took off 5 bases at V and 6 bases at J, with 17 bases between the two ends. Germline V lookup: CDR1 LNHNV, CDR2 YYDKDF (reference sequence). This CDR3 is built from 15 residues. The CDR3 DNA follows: TGTGCCACCAGCCGAGGACGGGGGGCACTCAATGAGCAGTTCTTC. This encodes CATSRGRGALNEQFF.

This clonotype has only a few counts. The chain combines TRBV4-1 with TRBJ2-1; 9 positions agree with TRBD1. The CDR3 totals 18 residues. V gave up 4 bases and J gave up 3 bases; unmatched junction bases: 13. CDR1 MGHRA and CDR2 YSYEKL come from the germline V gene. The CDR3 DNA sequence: TGCGCCAGCAGCCCGGGCAGCCAGAGGGGACAGGGCTACAATGAGCAGTTCTTC. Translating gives CASSPGSQRGQGYNEQFF.

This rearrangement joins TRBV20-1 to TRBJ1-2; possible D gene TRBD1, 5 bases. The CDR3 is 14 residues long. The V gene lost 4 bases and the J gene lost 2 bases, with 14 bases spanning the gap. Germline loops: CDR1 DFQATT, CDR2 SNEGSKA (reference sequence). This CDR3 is CSAKAEGVNYGYTF. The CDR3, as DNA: TGCAGTGCTAAGGCGGAAGGGGTCAACTATGGCTACACCTTC.

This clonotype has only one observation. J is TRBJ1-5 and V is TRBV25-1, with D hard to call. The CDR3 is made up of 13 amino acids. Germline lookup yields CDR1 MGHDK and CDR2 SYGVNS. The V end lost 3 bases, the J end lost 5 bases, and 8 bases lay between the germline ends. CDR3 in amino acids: CASSEMGDQPQHF. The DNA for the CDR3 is TGTGCCAGCAGTGAGATGGGTGATCAGCCCCAGCATTTT.